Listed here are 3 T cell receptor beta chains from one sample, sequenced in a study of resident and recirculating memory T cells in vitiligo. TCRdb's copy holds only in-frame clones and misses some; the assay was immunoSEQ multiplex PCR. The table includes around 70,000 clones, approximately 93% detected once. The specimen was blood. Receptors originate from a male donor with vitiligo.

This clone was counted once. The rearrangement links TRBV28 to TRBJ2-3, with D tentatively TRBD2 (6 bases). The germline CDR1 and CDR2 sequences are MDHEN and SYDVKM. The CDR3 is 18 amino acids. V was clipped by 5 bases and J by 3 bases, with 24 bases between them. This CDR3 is CASSLLRAPEGRTDTQYF. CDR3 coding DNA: TGTGCCAGCAGTCTCCTCCGGGCTCCAGAAGGGAGGACAGATACGCAGTATTTT.

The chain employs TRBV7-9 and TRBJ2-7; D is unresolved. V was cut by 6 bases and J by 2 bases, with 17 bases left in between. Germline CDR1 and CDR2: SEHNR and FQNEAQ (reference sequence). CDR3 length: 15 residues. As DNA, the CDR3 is TGTGCCAGCAGGAAAGACGAGACATCGGCCTACGAGCAGTACTTC. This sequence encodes CASRKDETSAYEQYF.

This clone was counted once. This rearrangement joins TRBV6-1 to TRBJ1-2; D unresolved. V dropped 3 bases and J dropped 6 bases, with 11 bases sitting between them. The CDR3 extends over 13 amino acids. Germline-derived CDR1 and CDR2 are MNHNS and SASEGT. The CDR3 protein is CASSEAEDDGYTF. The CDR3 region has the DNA TGTGCCAGCAGTGAGGCGGAGGACGATGGCTACACCTTC.